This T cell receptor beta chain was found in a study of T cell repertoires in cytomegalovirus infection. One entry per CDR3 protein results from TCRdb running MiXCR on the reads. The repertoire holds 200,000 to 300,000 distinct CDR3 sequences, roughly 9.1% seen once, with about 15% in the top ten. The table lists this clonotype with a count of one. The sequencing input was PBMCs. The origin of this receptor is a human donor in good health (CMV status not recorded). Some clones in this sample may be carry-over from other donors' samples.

This chain's CDR3 is CACSRGSTEAFF. In DNA, the CDR3 is TGTGCCTGTAGCAGGGGTTCCACTGAAGCTTTCTTT. This sequence joins TRBV30 and TRBJ1-1, with a weak D call TRBD1 (6 bases). The CDR3 is made up of 12 amino acids. The germline V gene encodes CDR1 GTSNPN and CDR2 SVGIG (reference sequence). V lost 6 bases to trimming and J lost 4 bases, with 12 bases between them.